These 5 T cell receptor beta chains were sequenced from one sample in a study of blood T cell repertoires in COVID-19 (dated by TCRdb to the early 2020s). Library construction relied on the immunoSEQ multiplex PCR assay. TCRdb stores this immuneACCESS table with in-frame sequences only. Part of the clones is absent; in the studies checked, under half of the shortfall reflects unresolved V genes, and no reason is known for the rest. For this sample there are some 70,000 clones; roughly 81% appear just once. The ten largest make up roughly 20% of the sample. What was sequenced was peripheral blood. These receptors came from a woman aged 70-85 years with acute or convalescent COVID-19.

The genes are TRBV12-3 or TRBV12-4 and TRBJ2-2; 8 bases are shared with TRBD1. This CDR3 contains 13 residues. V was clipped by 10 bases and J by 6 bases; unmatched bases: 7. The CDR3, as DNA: TGTGCCACCATGAGACAGGGGCCCGGGGAGCTGTTTTTT. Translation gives CATMRQGPGELFF.

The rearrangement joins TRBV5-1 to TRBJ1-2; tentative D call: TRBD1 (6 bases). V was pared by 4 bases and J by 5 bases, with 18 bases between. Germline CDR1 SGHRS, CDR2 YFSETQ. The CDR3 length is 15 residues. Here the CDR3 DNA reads TGCGCCAGCAGCCCCGAGGGCAGGGGACGGTATGGCTACACCTTC. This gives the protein CASSPEGRGRYGYTF.

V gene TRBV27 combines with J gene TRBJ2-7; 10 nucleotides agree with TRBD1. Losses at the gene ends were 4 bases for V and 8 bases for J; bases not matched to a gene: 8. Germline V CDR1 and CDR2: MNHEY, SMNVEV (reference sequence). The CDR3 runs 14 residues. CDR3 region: CASSYGQGVAQQYF. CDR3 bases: TGTGCCAGCAGTTACGGACAGGGGGTCGCCCAGCAGTACTTC.

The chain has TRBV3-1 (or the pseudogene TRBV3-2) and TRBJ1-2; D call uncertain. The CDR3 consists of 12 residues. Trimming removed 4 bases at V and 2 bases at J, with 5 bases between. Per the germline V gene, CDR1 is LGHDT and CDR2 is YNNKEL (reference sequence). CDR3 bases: TGTGCCAGCAGCCCAGCGAACTATGGCTACACCTTC. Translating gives CASSPANYGYTF.

The CDR3 sequence: CASMGRGTGANVLTF. The CDR3 DNA follows: TGTGCCAGTATGGGCAGGGGAACTGGGGCCAACGTCCTGACTTTC. The chain carries TRBV19 and TRBJ2-6; tentatively, D is TRBD1 (6 bases). The CDR3 has 15 residues. CDR1 and CDR2 (germline): LNHDA, SQIVND (reference sequence). V was trimmed by 7 bases and J by 2 bases, leaving 12 bases between them.